Each of the 22 T cell receptor beta chains below was sequenced from the same sample in a study of control samples from healthy donors and cancer patients. Assay: immunoSEQ multiplex PCR; the TCRdb copy retains only in-frame clones and omits some. The sample records over 200,000 clones, almost 85% being singletons. Material for sequencing was PBMCs. The receptors derive from a woman in her fifties or sixties with lung cancer.

This clone is a singleton in its sample. The chain links TRBV14 to TRBJ2-7; 7 nucleotides agree with TRBD1. CDR1 SGHDN and CDR2 FVKESK come from the germline V gene. The CDR3 length is 13 residues. The trim removed 5 bases at V and 6 bases at J, leaving 7 bases unmatched. This CDR3 is CASSSLDRAEQYF. The DNA of the CDR3 is TGTGCCAGCAGCTCCCTCGACAGGGCCGAGCAGTACTTC.

The chain couples TRBV29-1 to TRBJ2-5; D might be TRBD2 (6 bases). V lost 5 bases and J 2 bases, leaving 15 bases between the germline ends. Germline V CDR1 and CDR2: SQVTM, ANQGSEA. This CDR3 comprises 14 residues. The CDR3 region is CSVSSSREQETQYF. CDR3 DNA: TGCAGCGTTAGTAGCTCCCGGGAGCAAGAGACCCAGTACTTC.

This clone was detected ten times or more. The genes are TRBV13 and TRBJ2-7; D tentatively fits TRBD1 or TRBD2 (6 bases each). From germline, CDR1 is PRHDT and CDR2 FYEKMQ (reference sequence). The CDR3 is 16 amino acids. Trimming took 4 bases from V and 3 from J, leaving 19 bases between them. For the CDR3, the DNA is TGTGCCAGCAGCTCGGGCCGGAGTAGGGGGGACTACGAGCAGTACTTC. Amino acids: CASSSGRSRGDYEQYF.

The chain links TRBV3-1 (or the pseudogene TRBV3-2) to TRBJ2-3; the match to TRBD2 covers 7 bases. The CDR3 is 15 residues long. With V trimmed by 5 bases and J by 1 base, 6 bases remained unmatched. Germline V CDR1 and CDR2: LGHDT, YNNKEL (reference sequence). The CDR3, as DNA: TGTGCCAGCAGCATCCGACGGGGGGGCACAGATACGCAGTATTTT. Its protein product is CASSIRRGGTDTQYF.

The chain uses TRBV2 and TRBJ2-1; 15 bases align to TRBD2. J lost 7 bases, V lost 8 bases, and 9 bases had no gene match. CDR3 size: 16 residues. Germline lookup yields CDR1 SNHLY and CDR2 FYNNEI. The CDR3 nucleotides read TGTGCCAGCTGCCAGTCCGGGACTAGCGGGAGGAATGAGCAGTTCTTC. Amino acids: CASCQSGTSGRNEQFF. The entire variable domain, with the rest obtained from reference TRBV2 and TRBJ2-1, is as follows: EPEVTQTPSHQVTQMGQEVILRCVPISNHLYFYWYRQILGQKVEFLVSFYNNEISEKSEIFDDQFSVERPDGSNFTLKIRSTKLEDSAMYFCASCQSGTSGRNEQFFGPGTRLTVL.

This chain uses TRBV11-2 with TRBJ2-1, with 7 bases fitting TRBD1. CDR1 is SGHAT, CDR2 FQNNGV, per germline. The CDR3 has 14 residues. V shed 3 bases and J 8 bases; nucleotides not matched to a gene: 7. The DNA for the CDR3 is TGTGCCAGCAGCTTTAACAGGGGTGGCGATGAGCAGTTCTTC. Translation gives CASSFNRGGDEQFF. Variable domain in full (rest from reference TRBV11-2 and TRBJ2-1): EAGVAQSPRYKIIEKRQSVAFWCNPISGHATLYWYQQILGQGPKLLIQFQNNGVVDDSQLPKDRFSAERLKGVDSTLKIQPAKLEDSAVYLCASSFNRGGDEQFFGPGTRLTVL.

The chain is built from TRBV5-6 and TRBJ2-1; 9 bases are shared with TRBD2. J lost 6 bases, V lost 4 bases, and 8 bases had no gene match. From germline, CDR1 is SGHDT and CDR2 YYEEEE. The CDR3 extends over 15 amino acids. This CDR3 reads CASSRGLAYGNEQFF. The CDR3, as DNA: TGTGCCAGCAGCAGGGGACTAGCATACGGCAATGAGCAGTTCTTC.

This chain uses TRBV5-1 with TRBJ1-2; D gene uncertain. Germline CDR1 and CDR2: SGHRS and YFSETQ. V lost 0 bases and J 6 bases, leaving 12 bases between the germline ends. This CDR3 is built from 14 residues. The chain's CDR3 is CASSLGGTGNGYTF. Here the CDR3 DNA reads TGCGCCAGCAGCTTGGGAGGTACGGGTAATGGCTACACCTTC.

V and J are TRBV20-1 and TRBJ2-5; no definite D call. V dropped 6 bases and J dropped 7 bases, with 12 bases sitting between them. CDR1 DFQATT and CDR2 SNEGSKA come from the germline V gene (reference sequence). This CDR3 comprises 11 residues. The CDR3 coding sequence is TGCAGTGCCGTCTGGGAAGGGACCCAGTACTTC. This gives the protein CSAVWEGTQYF.

The gene calls are TRBV5-1 and TRBJ2-3, with D unclear. CDR1 and CDR2 (germline): SGHRS, YFSETQ. The CDR3 runs 14 residues. Trimming took off 6 bases at V and 3 bases at J, with 14 bases between the two ends. The CDR3 sequence: CASTPWAGTDTQYF. In DNA, the CDR3 is TGCGCCAGCACGCCCTGGGCCGGGACAGATACGCAGTATTTT.

This clone was recorded once. The chain links TRBV12-3 or TRBV12-4 to TRBJ1-1; possibly TRBD1 for D (5 bases). V lost 7 bases, J lost 11 bases, and 14 bases lay in between. CDR3 size: 11 residues. CDR3 bases: TGTGCCAGCATTCAGAGGGGAGAGGCTTTCTTT. This sequence encodes CASIQRGEAFF.

In this sample, this clone turned up many times. This chain uses TRBV30 with TRBJ1-2, with no clear D. The CDR3 runs 14 residues. Deletions cut 2 bases from V and 0 bases from J, with 10 bases between. Germline values: CDR1 GTSNPN, CDR2 SVGIG (reference sequence). The DNA of the CDR3 is TGTGCCTGGAGTAGGGCCGCAGCTAACTATGGCTACACCTTC. Encoded protein: CAWSRAAANYGYTF.

The CDR3 DNA follows: TGTGCCAGCAGCCTCATGGATAGCAATCAGCCCCAGCATTTT. It specifies CASSLMDSNQPQHF. This chain joins TRBV9 and TRBJ1-5; D unresolved. Trimming took 4 bases from V and 0 from J, leaving 8 bases between them. The CDR3 extends over 14 amino acids. Looked up from germline, CDR1 is SGDLS and CDR2 is YYNGEE.

This clone was observed a few times. The chain carries TRBV4-1 and TRBJ1-3, with 7 bases matching TRBD1. With 2 bases clipped from V and 0 bases from J, the junction kept 10 bases outside the gene matches. Germline CDR1 and CDR2: MGHRA and YSYEKL. This CDR3 has 18 amino acids. The CDR3 spells CASSQIGLTGASGNTIYF. CDR3 DNA sequence: TGCGCCAGCAGCCAAATCGGGCTAACAGGGGCCTCTGGAAACACCATATATTTT.

This clone has just one count. J is TRBJ2-7 and V is TRBV5-4, with a possible D match to TRBD1 (5 bases). The length of the CDR3 is 15 residues. Germline V gene lookup returns CDR1 SGHNT and CDR2 YYREEE (reference sequence). Trimming shortened V by 0 bases and J by 2 bases, and 12 bases separated the two germline ends. The DNA of the CDR3 is TGTGCCAGCAGCTTGGTTGGTCAGGGAACCTACGAGCAGTACTTC. Protein sequence: CASSLVGQGTYEQYF.

The gene calls are TRBV20-1 and TRBJ2-7; tentatively, D is TRBD1 or TRBD2 (5 bases each). Germline CDR1 DFQATT, CDR2 SNEGSKA (reference sequence). With 1 base removed from V and 13 bases from J, the gap between germline ends came to 14 bases. This CDR3 contains 11 residues. The CDR3 is CSARGTGTVYF. Here the CDR3 DNA reads TGCAGTGCTAGAGGCACCGGGACGGTCTACTTC.

This rearrangement joins TRBV10-3 to TRBJ1-6; D is uncertain. Per germline, CDR1 ENHRY and CDR2 SYGVKD. This CDR3 has 15 residues. The V end lost 3 bases, the J end lost 4 bases, and 10 bases lay between the germline ends. This chain's CDR3 is CAISDGQLYNSPLHF. The CDR3 DNA follows: TGTGCCATCAGTGACGGCCAACTTTATAATTCACCCCTCCACTTT.

This clone came up a few times. CDR3 protein: CASSRGTGAADTQYF. In DNA form, the CDR3 reads TGTGCCAGTAGTAGGGGGACAGGGGCCGCGGATACGCAGTATTTT. The rearrangement links TRBV19 to TRBJ2-3; 10 bases are shared with TRBD1. The trim removed 4 bases at V and 6 bases at J, leaving 7 bases unmatched. Germline CDR1 LNHDA, CDR2 SQIVND (reference sequence). The CDR3 contains 15 residues.

This chain uses TRBV5-4 with TRBJ1-1, with a tentative D call TRBD1 (6 bases). The CDR3 length is 13 residues. The V end was cut by 6 bases, the J end by 5 bases, with 14 bases between. The V gene's germline CDR1 is SGHNT and CDR2 YYREEE (reference sequence). Written as DNA, the CDR3 is TGTGCCAGCACCCTTCCGGGGGCTACTGAAGCTTTCTTT. Amino acid sequence: CASTLPGATEAFF.

The chain carries TRBV30 and TRBJ2-1; TRBD2 agrees at 12 bases. Per germline, CDR1 GTSNPN and CDR2 SVGIG (reference sequence). The junction had 6 bases not matched to a gene; V was cut back by 3 bases and J by 12 bases. CDR3 length equals 13 residues. For the CDR3, the DNA is TGTGCCTGGAGCAGACTAGCGGGAGACGGGCAGTTCTTC. Translation: CAWSRLAGDGQFF. The full variable domain, with the rest looked up from reference TRBV30 and TRBJ2-1, is SQTIHQWPATLVQPVGSPLSLECTVEGTSNPNLYWYRQAAGRGLQLLFYSVGIGQISSEVPQNLSASRPQDRQFILSSKKLLLSDSGFYLCAWSRLAGDGQFFGPGTRLTVL.

The chain uses TRBV7-2 and TRBJ2-3; D not certain. The CDR3 consists of 15 residues. The germline CDR1 and CDR2 sequences are SGHTA and FQGNSA. The ends were cut back, 2 bases at V and 1 base at J, with 10 bases in the middle. CDR3 in amino acids: CASSLNLKGTDTQYF. DNA for the CDR3: TGTGCCAGCAGCTTAAATTTGAAGGGCACAGATACGCAGTATTTT. Variable domain in full (rest from reference TRBV7-2 and TRBJ2-3): GAGVSQSPSNKVTEKGKDVELRCDPISGHTALYWYRQSLGQGLEFLIYFQGNSAPDKSGLPSDRFSAERTGGSVSTLTIQRTQQEDSAVYLCASSLNLKGTDTQYFGPGTRLTVL.

This chain joins TRBV11-2 and TRBJ2-1; possible D gene TRBD2, 6 bases. Deletions cut 3 bases from V and 1 base from J, with 10 bases between. The CDR3 contains 15 residues. Per germline, CDR1 SGHAT and CDR2 FQNNGV. CDR3 in DNA: TGTGCCAGCAGCTTCCTCCGGGGGTCCTACAATGAGCAGTTCTTC. Protein sequence: CASSFLRGSYNEQFF. Full variable domain (remainder filled in from reference TRBV11-2 and TRBJ2-1): EAGVAQSPRYKIIEKRQSVAFWCNPISGHATLYWYQQILGQGPKLLIQFQNNGVVDDSQLPKDRFSAERLKGVDSTLKIQPAKLEDSAVYLCASSFLRGSYNEQFFGPGTRLTVL.